The 21 T cell receptor beta chains in this list originate from one sample, sequenced in a study of cytomegalovirus exposure and HLA in healthy donors (dated by TCRdb to 2016 to 2017). The receptor library was made with the immunoSEQ multiplex PCR assay. For the multiplex PCR, a mixture combining 60 forward primers for TCR Vbeta segments and 13 reverse primers for TCR Jbeta segments was used. TCRdb retrieved this table from immuneACCESS and kept in-frame rearrangements only. Not all clones are present; in checked studies, unresolved V genes account for under half, and no reason is known for the remainder. Counted in this sample were around 160,000 clones; about two thirds of them appeared once. 1.6% of the sample is in the top ten clones. The specimen sequenced was PBMCs. These receptors all come from a woman aged 18-29 years in good health and CMV-seronegative.

This CDR3 is CASRDRGGNYGYTF. The CDR3, as DNA: TGTGCCAGCAGGGACAGGGGAGGAAACTATGGCTACACCTTC. The chain is built from TRBV28 and TRBJ1-2, with 9 bases matching TRBD1. V dropped 6 bases and J dropped 2; count of bases not matched to a gene: 4. The length of the CDR3 is 14 residues. Germline values: CDR1 MDHEN, CDR2 SYDVKM.

The gene calls are TRBV7-8 and TRBJ2-3; tentative D call: TRBD1 (5 bases). Germline loops: CDR1 SGHVS, CDR2 FQNEAQ. V lost 1 base and J 4 bases, leaving 24 bases between the germline ends. The CDR3 loop spans 19 amino acids. The CDR3 reads CASSLELRGWGQGSDTQYF. The DNA for the CDR3 is TGTGCCAGCAGCTTAGAACTCCGAGGCTGGGGCCAAGGCTCAGATACGCAGTATTTT.

This clone was detected only a few times. The chain recombines TRBV6-5 with TRBJ2-7, with a weak D call TRBD1 (7 bases). The CDR3 is 15 residues long. Germline V lookup: CDR1 MNHEY, CDR2 SVGAGI. The V end lost 0 bases, the J end lost 4 bases, and 13 bases lay between the germline ends. This CDR3 is CASSYSNRGLYEQYF. In DNA, the CDR3 is TGTGCCAGCAGTTACTCTAACAGGGGACTTTACGAGCAGTACTTC.

The gene calls are TRBV6-5 and TRBJ1-5, with 9 bases identical to TRBD1. CDR1 and CDR2 from the germline V gene are MNHEY and SVGAGI. The CDR3 spans 14 residues. V lost 6 bases and J lost 6; bases outside the gene matches: 6. The CDR3 sequence is CASSPGQGLQPQHF. In DNA form, the CDR3 reads TGTGCCAGCAGCCCGGGACAGGGTCTTCAGCCCCAGCATTTT.

This chain connects TRBV10-3 to TRBJ1-2; D might be TRBD1 (6 bases). Germline CDR1 is ENHRY and CDR2 is SYGVKD. V lost 6 bases and J 4 bases, leaving 12 bases between the germline ends. The CDR3 loop spans 13 amino acids. CDR3 loop: CAISSGESYGYTF. The CDR3, as DNA: TGTGCCATCAGCTCAGGGGAGAGCTATGGCTACACCTTC.

This chain joins TRBV1 and TRBJ1-2. TRBV1 is termed a pseudogene. The CDR3 runs 16 residues. The CDR3 coding sequence is TGCACCAGCAGCCGAGACAGGTCGGAGGGTAACTATGGCTACACCTTC. Amino acids: CTSSRDRSEGNYGYTF.

J is TRBJ2-5 and V is TRBV4-1; TRBD2 matches 12 bases. CDR1 and CDR2 (germline): MGHRA, YSYEKL. V lost 3 bases and J lost 4; bases outside the gene matches: 9. There are 17 residues in the CDR3. The CDR3 is CASSQVGLAGLRETQYF. CDR3 nucleotides: TGCGCCAGCAGCCAGGTGGGACTAGCGGGCCTGCGAGAGACCCAGTACTTC.

The rearrangement joins TRBV28 to TRBJ2-7, with 9 bases fitting TRBD1. The CDR3 totals 15 residues. V gave up 7 bases and J gave up 3 bases; unmatched junction bases: 10. Germline V CDR1 and CDR2: MDHEN, SYDVKM. This CDR3 is CASNSGTGLHYEQYF. The CDR3 DNA sequence: TGTGCCAGCAATTCCGGGACAGGGTTACACTACGAGCAGTACTTC.

V usage is TRBV4-1 and J usage is TRBJ2-6, with D perhaps TRBD2 (5 bases). Trimming removed 0 bases from V and 0 bases from J, with 15 bases in between. Germline V CDR1 and CDR2: MGHRA, YSYEKL. This CDR3 contains 19 residues. CDR3 sequence reads: CASSQESGSLFSGANVLTF. The CDR3 nucleotides read TGCGCCAGCAGCCAAGAAAGCGGCAGCCTCTTCTCTGGGGCCAACGTCCTGACTTTC.

This clone was picked up a small number of times. J is TRBJ2-1 and V is TRBV6-1, with TRBD2 matching over 12 bases. V lost 4 bases to trimming and J lost 7 bases; unmatched junction nucleotides: 5. CDR3 size: 15 residues. Germline CDR1 and CDR2: MNHNS and SASEGT. This chain's CDR3 is CASSGLAGGSNEQFF. In nucleotides, the CDR3 is TGTGCCAGCAGTGGGCTAGCGGGAGGGTCAAATGAGCAGTTCTTC.

The chain combines TRBV19 with TRBJ1-1; D remains ambiguous. Germline V gives CDR1 LNHDA, CDR2 SQIVND (reference sequence). This CDR3 spans 15 amino acids. V lost 0 bases, J lost 5 bases, and 13 bases lay in between. CDR3 sequence: CASSIDRQGGTEAFF. CDR3 bases: TGTGCCAGTAGTATAGATCGACAAGGTGGGACTGAAGCTTTCTTT. Full variable domain (remainder filled in from reference TRBV19 and TRBJ1-1): DGGITQSPKYLFRKEGQNVTLSCEQNLNHDAMYWYRQDPGQGLRLIYYSQIVNDFQKGDIAEGYSVSREKKESFPLTVTSAQKNPTAFYLCASSIDRQGGTEAFFGQGTRLTVV.

The table lists this clone with a few counts. The rearrangement joins TRBV6-5 to TRBJ2-5; TRBD2 might be the D (5 bases). The germline V gene encodes CDR1 MNHEY and CDR2 SVGAGI. The CDR3 is 13 residues long. V was clipped by 4 bases and J by 2 bases, with 8 bases between them. The CDR3 DNA reads as TGTGCCAGCAGTTTGAGGGCGCAAGAGACCCAGTACTTC. Protein product: CASSLRAQETQYF.

The rearrangement links TRBV5-8 to TRBJ2-5; 9 bases align to TRBD1. The CDR3 runs 14 residues. Per the germline V gene, CDR1 is SGHTS and CDR2 is YDEGEE. Losses at the gene ends were 0 bases for V and 4 bases for J; bases not matched to a gene: 1. This CDR3 reads CASSLEGQGETQYF. CDR3 DNA sequence: TGTGCCAGCAGCTTGGAGGGACAGGGAGAGACCCAGTACTTC.

This rearrangement joins TRBV7-2 to TRBJ2-2; a weak D match, TRBD1 (5 bases). The germline CDR1 and CDR2 sequences are SGHTA and FQGNSA. CDR3 length equals 15 residues. The germline V and J ends were trimmed by 5 bases and 0 bases, with 10 bases remaining between them. This chain's CDR3 is CASSKRTPNTGELFF. CDR3 nucleotide sequence: TGTGCCAGCAGCAAAAGGACACCGAACACCGGGGAGCTGTTTTTT.

The rearrangement uses TRBV5-1 and TRBJ1-6, with 7 nucleotides matching TRBD1. Germline V CDR1 and CDR2: SGHRS, YFSETQ. The V gene end was trimmed by 0 bases and the J gene end by 14 bases; junction bases not matched to a gene: 14. The CDR3 spans 16 residues. The CDR3 is CASSLEVGAGGSTLHF. The CDR3 nucleotides read TGCGCCAGCAGCTTGGAGGTGGGGGCAGGGGGTTCCACCCTCCACTTT.

On this clone itself: Sequence at one end of the junction differs from germline and may be a read error. The V call is TRBV7-9, the J call TRBJ2-5; D is possibly TRBD1 (6 bases). The CDR3 has 13 amino acids. The germline V gene has CDR1 SEHNR and CDR2 FQNEAQ (reference sequence). Here the CDR3 reads CSSSLQGGETQYF. The CDR3 nucleotides read TGTTCCAGCAGCTTACAGGGCGGAGAGACCCAGTACTTC.

The chain is built from TRBV7-2 and TRBJ1-2, with D possibly matching TRBD1 (6 bases). In germline, CDR1 is SGHTA, CDR2 FQGNSA. V lost 1 base, J lost 1 base, and 13 bases lay in between. The CDR3 consists of 16 residues. Here the CDR3 reads CASSLGGGQGNYGYTF. The DNA for the CDR3 is TGTGCCAGCAGCTTAGGCGGGGGGCAGGGTAACTATGGCTACACCTTC. The complete variable domain, with remaining parts taken from reference TRBV7-2 and TRBJ1-2, reads GAGVSQSPSNKVTEKGKDVELRCDPISGHTALYWYRQSLGQGLEFLIYFQGNSAPDKSGLPSDRFSAERTGGSVSTLTIQRTQQEDSAVYLCASSLGGGQGNYGYTFGSGTRLTVV.

This sequence joins TRBV18 and TRBJ1-5; D is possibly TRBD1 (5 bases). Trimming took 0 bases from V and 5 from J, leaving 11 bases between them. Per germline, CDR1 KGHSH and CDR2 LQKENI. This CDR3 contains 15 residues. The CDR3 nucleotides read TGTGCCAGCTCACCACCCCAGGGCCACGATCAGCCCCAGCATTTT. Amino acids: CASSPPQGHDQPQHF.

V usage is TRBV6-5 and J usage is TRBJ1-1; 7 bases are a match to TRBD1. CDR1 and CDR2 (germline): MNHEY, SVGAGI. This CDR3 region has 14 residues. V shed 6 bases and J 0 bases; nucleotides not matched to a gene: 4. Here the CDR3 DNA reads TGTGCCAGCAGGTCGGGACAGTTGAACACTGAAGCTTTCTTT. Protein sequence: CASRSGQLNTEAFF.

This clone was found a few times. The DNA for the CDR3 is TGTGCCAGCAGCTTTGGACTGGGGATCTATGGCTACACCTTC. The encoded protein is CASSFGLGIYGYTF. This chain links TRBV14 with TRBJ1-2; D is unresolved. The V end lost 5 bases, the J end lost 4 bases, and 14 bases lay between the germline ends. Per germline, CDR1 SGHDN and CDR2 FVKESK. The CDR3 length is 14 residues. The complete variable domain, with remaining parts taken from reference TRBV14 and TRBJ1-2, reads EAGVTQFPSHSVIEKGQTVTLRCDPISGHDNLYWYRRVMGKEIKFLLHFVKESKQDESGMPNNRFLAERTGGTYSTLKVQPAELEDSGVYFCASSFGLGIYGYTFGSGTRLTVV.

Comments on this clone: At the DNA level, this CDR3 is encoded by other sequences in the same sample as well. V is TRBV28 and J is TRBJ1-2; TRBD1 is a possible D gene (6 bases). Germline assignment: CDR1 MDHEN and CDR2 SYDVKM. The V end lost 6 bases, the J end lost 2 bases, and 10 bases lay between the germline ends. CDR3 length equals 13 residues. The chain's CDR3 is CASSPTGNYGYTF. The CDR3 DNA follows: TGTGCCAGCAGCCCAACAGGGAACTATGGCTACACCTTC.